Sequencing of this T cell receptor beta chain was carried out in a study of blood T cell repertoires in COVID-19. Study-wide background: Whether acute or convalescent, the COVID-19 samples came from the United States, Italy and Spain.

Produced via immunoSEQ multiplex PCR; TCRdb's table is partial and in-frame only. The sample yields roughly 120,000 clones, roughly three quarters seen once. Germline V gene sequence: CDR1 LGHNA, CDR2 YSLEER. The CDR3 covers 15 residues. Trimming cost V 4 bases and J 2 bases; bases outside gene matches: 7. This clone was seen only a few times. Sequenced input: peripheral blood. This receptor was taken from a woman older than 75 with acute or convalescent COVID-19. The V call is TRBV4-3, the J call TRBJ2-5, with 7 bases that match TRBD1. The CDR3 here is CASSLSRGQQETQYF. The CDR3 region has the DNA TGCGCCAGCAGCCTATCAAGGGGGCAACAAGAGACCCAGTACTTC.